This TCR beta chain was obtained from a study of T cell repertoires in cytomegalovirus infection. Across the whole study: TCR beta signatures that were public indicated CMV infection and matching HLA type. Study-wide findings and caveats: CMV carriers with the relevant HLA were identified by cumulative public TCR beta family frequency. CMV-specific HLA-C-restricted TCR beta clonotypes dominated the ex vivo response.

This clonotype was found a few times. Its specificity is not known. TCRdb redid the calling of the reads with MiXCR, one entry per CDR3 protein. The repertoire holds approximately 250,000 distinct CDR3 sequences, with about 23% as singletons. Germline loops: CDR1 SNHLY, CDR2 FYNNEI. The V end lost 2 bases, the J end lost 2 bases, and 15 bases lay between the germline ends. This CDR3 contains 16 residues. This chain links TRBV2 with TRBJ2-5; D is unresolved. What was sequenced was CD8+ T cells from PBMCs. The receptor was isolated from a human donor in good health (CMV status not recorded). Some clones in this sample may be carry-over from other donors' samples. CDR3 sequence: CASSEMLAIPQETQYF. The DNA for the CDR3 is TGTGCCAGCAGTGAAATGTTAGCTATCCCACAAGAGACCCAGTACTTC.